A selection of T cell receptor beta chains follows, all from one sample in a study of blood T cell repertoires in COVID-19. Sequencing was performed with immunoSEQ multiplex PCR; in TCRdb, only in-frame clones are kept and a portion is missing. The sample includes 70,000 to 95,000 clones, 70% to 90% of them seen just once. The sequenced material came from peripheral blood. The receptors were sampled from a woman aged 70-85 years with active or convalescent COVID-19. The CDR3 runs from the conserved cysteine through the conserved F or W. Fields, in order: V gene, clone size, J gene, D gene, CDR3 protein, CDR3 DNA. A D gene is named only where the DNA matches it firmly. Clone size is shown for a subset of rows, as once, few, many or a class of expanded clone.

TRBV5-6	.	TRBJ2-3	TRBD1	CASSQGARPSTDTQYF	TGTGCCAGCAGCCAGGGGGCCCGGCCTAGCACAGATACGCAGTATTTT
TRBV27	.	TRBJ1-1	.	CASSSLRGGTEAFF	TGTGCCAGCAGTTCCCTTAGGGGAGGCACTGAAGCTTTCTTT
TRBV18	.	TRBJ1-4	.	CASSQAQNEKLFF	TGTGCCAGCTCCCAGGCCCAGAATGAAAAACTGTTTTTT
TRBV5-1	once	TRBJ1-3	.	CASREQGAGNTIYF	TGCGCCAGCCGCGAACAGGGAGCTGGAAACACCATATATTTT
TRBV29-1	.	TRBJ1-2	TRBD1	CSVDGQGGGGYTF	TGCAGCGTTGATGGACAGGGAGGAGGTGGCTACACCTTC
TRBV19	few	TRBJ1-5	.	CASTAVGAGYRQPQHF	TGTGCCAGTACCGCAGTGGGGGCAGGGTATAGGCAGCCCCAGCATTTT
TRBV27	.	TRBJ1-3	TRBD1	CASRYRGSSGNTIYF	TGTGCCAGCCGCTACAGGGGTAGTTCTGGAAACACCATATATTTT
TRBV6-6	.	TRBJ1-2	TRBD1	CASRPGTGLYYGYTF	TGTGCCAGCAGACCCGGGACAGGGCTATACTATGGCTACACCTTC
TRBV10-2	few	TRBJ2-7	TRBD1	CASLGRTGRYEQYF	TGCGCCAGCCTAGGTAGGACAGGGAGGTACGAGCAGTACTTC
TRBV18	once	TRBJ1-2	TRBD1	CASSPGATGAEGYTF	TGTGCCAGCTCACCCGGTGCGACAGGGGCGGAGGGCTACACCTTC
TRBV7-2	.	TRBJ2-4	TRBD1	CASSPDRGRDIQYF	TGTGCCAGCAGCCCAGACAGGGGGCGGGACATTCAGTACTTC
TRBV18	once	TRBJ1-1	.	CASIRGAEVEAFF	TGTGCCAGCATACGGGGGGCGGAAGTTGAAGCTTTCTTT
TRBV5-8	.	TRBJ2-2	TRBD1	CASSPRTGDTGELFF	TGTGCCAGCAGCCCTAGGACAGGGGACACCGGGGAGCTGTTTTTT
TRBV6-5	.	TRBJ1-5	TRBD1	CASSPQGSNQPQHF	TGTGCCAGCAGCCCACAGGGGAGCAATCAGCCCCAGCATTTT
TRBV6-6	.	TRBJ2-5	.	CASRPNGGVETQYF	TGTGCCAGCCGCCCAAATGGAGGGGTAGAGACCCAGTACTTC
TRBV4-2	few	TRBJ1-5	.	CASSQVQAGLGKPQHF	TGTGCCAGCAGCCAAGTTCAAGCAGGGCTAGGTAAGCCCCAGCATTTT
TRBV6-2/TRBV6-3	.	TRBJ1-1	TRBD1	CASSKPPTRTGPNTEAFF	TGTGCCAGCAGTAAACCACCCACCCGGACAGGGCCGAACACTGAAGCTTTCTTT
TRBV7-9	.	TRBJ1-1	TRBD1	CASSFGQGNTEAFF	TGTGCCAGCAGCTTTGGACAGGGTAACACTGAAGCTTTCTTT
TRBV5-4	once	TRBJ2-1	TRBD1	CASSYPPGQGRRSDNEQFF	TGTGCCAGCAGCTATCCCCCTGGACAGGGACGGCGTTCGGACAATGAGCAGTTCTTC
TRBV2	.	TRBJ2-7	TRBD1	CASRPTRDREQYF	TGTGCCAGCAGACCCACTCGGGACAGGGAGCAGTACTTC
TRBV7-2	.	TRBJ2-7	.	CASLPGMGSYEQYF	TGTGCCAGCCTGCCGGGGATGGGCTCCTACGAGCAGTACTTC
TRBV11-2	.	TRBJ2-1	.	CASSLSLRQSSYNEQFF	TGTGCCAGCAGCTTAAGCCTCCGACAGAGCTCCTACAATGAGCAGTTCTTC
TRBV6-1	few	TRBJ1-2	.	CASSETANYGYTF	TGTGCCAGCAGTGAAACAGCTAACTATGGCTACACCTTC
TRBV9	.	TRBJ2-5	.	CASSVGSSIETQYF	TGTGCCAGCAGCGTAGGTAGTAGCATCGAGACCCAGTACTTC
TRBV18	.	TRBJ1-1	TRBD1	CASSSNRGRTEAFF	TGTGCCAGCTCAAGCAACAGGGGAAGGACTGAAGCTTTCTTT
TRBV29-1	.	TRBJ2-7	TRBD1	CSGATGAREQYF	TGCAGCGGGGCGACAGGGGCTAGAGAGCAGTACTTC
TRBV28	.	TRBJ2-1	.	CASRGLDSSSYNEQFF	TGTGCCAGCAGAGGGTTGGACTCGAGCTCCTACAATGAGCAGTTCTTC
TRBV10-3	.	TRBJ1-2	.	CAISPAIGTQEVLTF	TGTGCCATCAGTCCGGCCATCGGGACACAAGAGGTACTCACCTTC
TRBV24-1	.	TRBJ2-3	TRBD1	CATQPGTGGKGTQYF	TGTGCCACCCAACCCGGGACAGGGGGAAAGGGTACGCAGTATTTT
TRBV27	.	TRBJ2-5	TRBD2	CASSFRTSGVSGETQYF	TGTGCCAGCAGTTTCCGGACTAGCGGGGTCTCGGGGGAGACCCAGTACTTC
TRBV7-6	.	TRBJ2-7	TRBD1	CASSPGGDRASEQYF	TGTGCCAGCAGCCCTGGGGGGGACAGGGCGTCCGAGCAGTACTTC
TRBV11-2	.	TRBJ2-3	TRBD2	CASSLNSGEDTQYF	TGTGCCAGCAGCTTAAATAGCGGGGAGGATACGCAGTATTTT
TRBV11-2	.	TRBJ1-3	.	CASNSRGGGNTIYF	TGTGCCAGCAACTCCCGGGGGGGTGGAAACACCATATATTTT
TRBV5-1	.	TRBJ2-5	TRBD1	CASSTGARETQYF	TGCGCCAGCAGTACAGGGGCTAGAGAGACCCAGTACTTC
TRBV10-3	.	TRBJ2-2	.	CANGQYTGELFF	TGTGCCAACGGACAGTACACCGGGGAGCTGTTTTTT
TRBV7-9	.	TRBJ2-5	TRBD2	CASSWEGVGTQYF	TGTGCCAGCAGCTGGGAGGGAGTTGGGACCCAGTACTTC
TRBV5-4	.	TRBJ1-2	TRBD1	CASSLPTQGSYGYTF	TGTGCCAGCAGCTTGCCTACACAGGGGAGCTATGGCTACACCTTC
TRBV5-1	once	TRBJ2-5	TRBD2	CASSQGLAGGETQYF	TGCGCCAGCAGCCAGGGACTAGCGGGCGGCGAGACCCAGTACTTC
TRBV11-3	.	TRBJ2-2	.	CASSLENTRVGELFF	TGTGCCAGCAGCCTAGAAAACACCAGGGTCGGGGAGCTGTTTTTT
TRBV7-2	.	TRBJ1-4	.	CASSFDGRGREKLFF	TGTGCCAGCAGCTTTGACGGCAGAGGGAGGGAAAAACTGTTTTTT
TRBV19	.	TRBJ2-3	.	CASSIGGSGFTDTQYF	TGTGCCAGTAGTATCGGTGGGAGCGGATTCACAGATACGCAGTATTTT
TRBV20-1	once	TRBJ2-5	TRBD1	CSAGAGQGVTETQYF	TGCAGTGCTGGTGCTGGACAGGGGGTAACGGAGACCCAGTACTTC